This T cell receptor (beta chain) was sequenced for a study of vaccination and CD4 T cells after COVID-19. Background on the study: There were six male and four female convalescents, and two of them were Hispanic. Either a CEFX pool, an HIV-1 Nef pool, or no peptide was added to control cultures. General study findings and limits: Looking at convalescent patients, 304 of their 307 vaccine-specific clones were spike mono-reactive.

Scientists ran DNA taken from cultured CD4+ T cells through the Oncomine TCR Beta short-read assay for sequencing. TCRdb re-called the PCR reads with MiXCR, one entry per CDR3 protein. The sample consists of nearly 15,000 distinct CDR3 sequences, 26% of them appearing once. CDR1 and CDR2 from the germline V gene are MNHEY and SVGEGT. The CDR3 has 15 residues. J was trimmed by 3 bases and V by 6 bases; bases with no gene match: 8. This clonotype was recorded a few times. Antigen specificity is unknown. Treatment denoted: roughly nine-day PBMC culture with coronavirus spike peptide pools or control peptides (ViraFEST assay). Culture conditions combined 1.5 million to 2.5 million PBMCs per well with 10 IU/ml IL-2 and 9 to 10 ug/ml peptide pools.

The chain is built from TRBV6-2 or TRBV6-3 and TRBJ1-5, with TRBD1 matching 7 bases. This clonotype originated in a human donor with COVID-19. Sequenced input: cultured CD4+ T cells from blood. The CDR3 bases are TGTGCCAGCAGCCCAATCGGGACAGTCAATCAGCCCCAGCATTTT. Translating gives CASSPIGTVNQPQHF.